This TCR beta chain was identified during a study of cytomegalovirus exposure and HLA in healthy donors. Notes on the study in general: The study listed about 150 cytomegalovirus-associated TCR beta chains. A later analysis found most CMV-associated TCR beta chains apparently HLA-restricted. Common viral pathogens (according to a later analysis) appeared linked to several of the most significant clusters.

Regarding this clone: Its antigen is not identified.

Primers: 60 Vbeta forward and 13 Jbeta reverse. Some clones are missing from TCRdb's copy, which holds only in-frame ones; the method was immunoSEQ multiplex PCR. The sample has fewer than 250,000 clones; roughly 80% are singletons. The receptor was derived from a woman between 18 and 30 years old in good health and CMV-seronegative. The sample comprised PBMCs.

The CDR3 reads CASSLKRTSGIYEQYF. The CDR3, as DNA: TGTGCCAGCAGCTTGAAGAGGACTAGCGGGATCTACGAGCAGTACTTC. The V call is TRBV5-6, the J call TRBJ2-7; TRBD2 matches 12 bases. CDR1 is SGHDT and CDR2 is YYEEEE in the germline V gene. The CDR3 spans 16 residues. Trimming cost V 1 base and J 3 bases; bases outside gene matches: 5.